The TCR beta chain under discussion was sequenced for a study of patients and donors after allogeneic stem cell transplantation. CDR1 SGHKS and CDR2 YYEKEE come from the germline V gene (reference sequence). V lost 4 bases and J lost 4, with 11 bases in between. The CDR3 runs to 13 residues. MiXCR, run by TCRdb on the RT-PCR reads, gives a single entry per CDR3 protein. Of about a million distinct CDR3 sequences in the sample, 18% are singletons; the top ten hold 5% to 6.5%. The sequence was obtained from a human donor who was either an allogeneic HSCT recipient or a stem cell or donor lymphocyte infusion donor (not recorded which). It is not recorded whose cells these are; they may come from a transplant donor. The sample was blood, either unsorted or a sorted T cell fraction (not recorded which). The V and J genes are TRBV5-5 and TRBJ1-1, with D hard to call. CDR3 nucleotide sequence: TGTGCCAGCAGCCTACGGTGGGCCACTGAAGCTTTCTTT. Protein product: CASSLRWATEAFF.